These 15 T cell receptor beta chains share one sample of origin, sequenced in a study of blood T cell repertoires in COVID-19. Clones were sequenced by immunoSEQ multiplex PCR, and TCRdb holds only the in-frame ones, with some missing. The table lists 150,000 to 170,000 clones, 65% to 90% of them singletons, with over 10% in the top ten. Sequences were obtained from peripheral blood. Source of these receptors: a woman aged 60-75 years with COVID-19, enrolled during active disease.

The rearrangement joins TRBV30 to TRBJ1-1; D might be TRBD1 (5 bases). The CDR3 contains 14 residues. With 5 bases removed from V and 3 bases from J, the gap between germline ends came to 16 bases. Germline CDR1 reads GTSNPN; CDR2 reads SVGIG (reference sequence). The CDR3 protein is CAWEKGISHTEAFF. In nucleotides, the CDR3 is TGTGCCTGGGAGAAGGGGATCTCGCACACTGAAGCTTTCTTT.

This chain connects TRBV19 to TRBJ1-2; TRBD1 might be the D (6 bases). CDR1 is LNHDA and CDR2 is SQIVND in the germline V gene (reference sequence). The ends were cut back, 8 bases at V and 8 bases at J, with 24 bases in the middle. The CDR3 covers 15 residues. The CDR3 protein is CASSAQTTGQMGYTF. The CDR3, as DNA: TGTGCCAGTTCTGCCCAAACTACGGGACAAATGGGCTACACCTTC.

The rearrangement joins TRBV7-2 to TRBJ1-1, with D unresolved. Germline V gene lookup returns CDR1 SGHTA and CDR2 FQGNSA. V was shortened by 6 bases and J by 1 base, with 21 bases between the two germline ends. The CDR3 runs to 17 residues. The CDR3 region has the DNA TGTGCCAGCAGGTTTGCCCCCTTCCCGGGTGGGAACACTGAAGCTTTCTTT. Its protein product is CASRFAPFPGGNTEAFF.

The rearrangement joins TRBV3-1 (or the pseudogene TRBV3-2) to TRBJ2-2, with D perhaps matching TRBD2 (5 bases). The CDR3 sequence is 15 residues long. Germline values: CDR1 LGHDT, CDR2 YNNKEL (reference sequence). V gave up 4 bases and J gave up 4 bases, with 13 bases separating them. CDR3 amino acids: CASSRWRAFTGELFF. The DNA of the CDR3 is TGTGCCAGCAGCCGATGGCGGGCCTTCACCGGGGAGCTGTTTTTT.

This chain links TRBV19 with TRBJ1-1; D unresolved. The ends were cut back, 7 bases at V and 2 bases at J, with 11 bases in the middle. Per germline, CDR1 LNHDA and CDR2 SQIVND (reference sequence). The CDR3 spans 13 residues. CDR3 bases: TGTGCCAGTATGGAGGACGTCAACACTGAAGCTTTCTTT. It translates to CASMEDVNTEAFF.

This clone has only a few counts. The chain uses TRBV5-6 and TRBJ2-2; maybe TRBD1 (6 bases). V was clipped by 1 base and J by 7 bases, with 14 bases between them. The CDR3 consists of 15 residues. Germline CDR1 reads SGHDT; CDR2 reads YYEEEE. CDR3 coding DNA: TGTGCCAGCAGCTTGATTTTGGGGGCGCGCGGGGAGCTGTTTTTT. Residues: CASSLILGARGELFF.

The rearrangement links TRBV5-1 to TRBJ2-3, with D perhaps TRBD1 (6 bases). This CDR3 is built from 17 residues. Germline loops: CDR1 SGHRS, CDR2 YFSETQ. V was cut by 3 bases and J by 9 bases, with 26 bases left in between. CDR3 bases: TGCGCCAGCAGCTCAACAACCGGGACACTACGAGAGGGGACGCAGTATTTT. It yields the protein CASSSTTGTLREGTQYF.

The genes are TRBV2 and TRBJ1-3; D might be TRBD1 (6 bases). Between the trimmed V and J ends, which lost 8 bases and 4 bases, there was a span of 12 bases. This CDR3 is 13 amino acids long. CDR1 SNHLY and CDR2 FYNNEI come from the germline V gene. CDR3 in amino acids: CASGPGVGNTIYF. The CDR3 DNA follows: TGTGCCAGCGGGCCAGGGGTCGGAAACACCATATATTTT.

About this clone: Because the CDR3's place on the DNA is in doubt, the DNA is left out and the CDR3 is given as listed by TCRdb. J is TRBJ2-1 and V is TRBV11-1; TRBD1 was called by the table and not checked on the DNA. Per the germline V gene, CDR1 is SGHAT and CDR2 is FQDESV (reference sequence). The CDR3 is made up of 16 amino acids, end residues included. CDR3 region: CASSTSGVPSYNEQFF.

This clone was detected once. The V and J genes are TRBV18 and TRBJ1-4; D ambiguous. V was trimmed by 6 bases and J by 8 bases, leaving 13 bases between them. CDR3 length: 13 amino acids. The germline gives CDR1 KGHSH, CDR2 LQKENI. The DNA for the CDR3 is TGTGCCAGCTCCTCAAGCGGGAACGAAAAACTGTTTTTT. Protein product: CASSSSGNEKLFF.

The rearrangement joins TRBV5-8 to TRBJ2-5; weak D call: TRBD1 (5 bases). V was trimmed by 1 base and J by 7 bases, leaving 8 bases between them. Germline CDR1 reads SGHTS; CDR2 reads YDEGEE. This CDR3 comprises 12 residues. CDR3 residues: CASSLRGVTQYF. The CDR3 coding sequence is TGTGCCAGCAGCTTGAGGGGTGTGACCCAGTACTTC.

V and J are TRBV9 and TRBJ2-2, with TRBD1 matching 7 bases. V lost 1 base to trimming and J lost 6 bases; unmatched junction nucleotides: 12. Germline V gives CDR1 SGDLS, CDR2 YYNGEE. The CDR3 is 17 amino acids. The CDR3 is CASSVRARQGSAGELFF. As DNA, the CDR3 is TGTGCCAGCAGCGTAAGGGCAAGACAGGGTTCAGCCGGGGAGCTGTTTTTT.

The chain employs TRBV7-2 and TRBJ1-2; 8 bases align to TRBD1. Trimming removed 5 bases from V and 7 bases from J; junction bases left unmatched: 3. The germline gives CDR1 SGHTA, CDR2 FQGNSA. The CDR3 runs 12 residues. The chain's CDR3 is CASSPDRAGYTF. Here the CDR3 DNA reads TGTGCCAGCAGCCCGGACAGGGCTGGCTACACCTTC. The full variable domain, completed using reference TRBV7-2 and TRBJ1-2, is GAGVSQSPSNKVTEKGKDVELRCDPISGHTALYWYRQSLGQGLEFLIYFQGNSAPDKSGLPSDRFSAERTGGSVSTLTIQRTQQEDSAVYLCASSPDRAGYTFGSGTRLTVV.

This clone was counted a single time. The chain joins TRBV7-3 to TRBJ2-2, with 8 bases that match TRBD1. CDR1 SGHTA and CDR2 FQGTGA come from the germline V gene. The CDR3 totals 15 residues. The trim removed 5 bases at V and 7 bases at J, leaving 9 bases unmatched. The CDR3 is CASSRGRTGIGELFF. The CDR3 DNA is TGTGCCAGCAGCCGTGGACGGACAGGGATCGGGGAGCTGTTTTTT.

This sequence joins TRBV7-8 and TRBJ1-4, with D possibly TRBD1 on 5 matching bases. This CDR3 is built from 15 residues. The V and J ends lost 0 bases and 7 bases respectively, with 12 bases between them. Germline CDR1 and CDR2: SGHVS and FQNEAQ. Here the CDR3 DNA reads TGTGCCAGCAGCTTAGCGGATTCGGGGGGTGAAAAACTGTTTTTT. Translating gives CASSLADSGGEKLFF.